Shown below are 19 T cell receptor beta chains from a single sample sequenced in a study of monozygotic twins with inflammatory bowel disease. With the 5' RACE reads reprocessed, TCRdb shows one record per CDR3 protein and no DNA. Its listing shows about 330,000 distinct CDR3 sequences. The sample was blood. These receptors came from a human donor with ulcerative colitis or Crohn's disease, or a healthy co-twin of an affected twin (not recorded which).

The gene calls are TRBV4-1 and TRBJ1-5; checking the TCRdb D call of TRBD1 is not possible without DNA. CDR1 and CDR2 (germline): MGHRA, YSYEKL. This CDR3 comprises 15 residues. CDR3 protein: CASSQDGAGSQPQHF.

The chain combines TRBV28 with TRBJ1-2. Per the germline V gene, CDR1 is MDHEN and CDR2 is SYDVKM. This CDR3 spans 18 amino acids. This CDR3 is CASSLWRGPSNTNYGYTF.

This chain joins TRBV12-3 or TRBV12-4 and TRBJ1-3; the D call of TRBD1 rests on TCRdb alone, since no DNA is present to check it. The CDR3 sequence is 15 residues long. The CDR3 region is CASRPQGASGNTIYF.

The chain has TRBV7-2 and TRBJ1-1; checking the TCRdb D call of TRBD1 is not possible without DNA. Germline values: CDR1 SGHTA, CDR2 FQGNSA. CDR3 size: 16 residues. The CDR3 region is CASSLDRNRANTEAFF.

The chain combines TRBV20-1 with TRBJ2-5; TCRdb's D call of TRBD1 is untestable without DNA. The CDR3 runs 15 residues. Germline CDR1 is DFQATT and CDR2 is SNEGSKA (reference sequence). CDR3 protein: CSAKETRGQGETQYF.

V usage is TRBV5-4 and J usage is TRBJ1-1; TCRdb's D gene call, TRBD1, goes unchecked for lack of DNA. The CDR3 has 15 amino acids. Germline-derived CDR1 and CDR2 are SGHNT and YYREEE (reference sequence). This CDR3 is CASSLAGTPNTEAFF.

The V gene is TRBV29-1, the J gene TRBJ2-2; TCRdb outputs TRBD1, but without DNA this stays unchecked. Germline V gene sequence: CDR1 SQVTM, CDR2 ANQGSEA. The CDR3 length is 14 residues. The CDR3 spells CSAGTGGRTGELFF.

This rearrangement joins TRBV6-6 to TRBJ2-3. Germline values: CDR1 MNHNY, CDR2 SVGAGI (reference sequence). The CDR3 sequence is 14 residues long. Here the CDR3 reads CASWVGIYTDTQYF.

This chain connects TRBV19 to TRBJ2-5; TCRdb names TRBD1, which stays unverified in the absence of DNA. CDR3 length: 15 residues. Germline assignment: CDR1 LNHDA and CDR2 SQIVND (reference sequence). The CDR3 region is CASSISGTGGETQYF.

The chain's CDR3 is CASSVAPGGRSGELFF. The chain has TRBV9 and TRBJ2-2; TCRdb reports TRBD2, a call that lacks DNA to check it against. From germline, CDR1 is SGDLS and CDR2 YYNGEE. This CDR3 region has 16 residues.

CDR3 protein: CASSPGTATLSSYNSPLHF. V and J are TRBV5-1 and TRBJ1-6; no DNA is available, so the TRBD1 call from TCRdb remains unchecked. This CDR3 comprises 19 residues. Germline V gene lookup returns CDR1 SGHRS and CDR2 YFSETQ.

The chain is built from TRBV12-3 or TRBV12-4 and TRBJ2-1; absent DNA, TCRdb's TRBD1 call cannot be checked. This CDR3 has 16 amino acids. The CDR3 reads CASSLPPPRQNNEQFF.

V gene TRBV20-1 combines with J gene TRBJ1-2; TCRdb lists TRBD1, though no DNA is available to test this call. The CDR3 runs to 13 residues. Germline CDR1 is DFQATT and CDR2 is SNEGSKA (reference sequence). This CDR3 is CSAPDREDYGYTF.

The rearrangement uses TRBV5-1 and TRBJ1-6. Germline-derived CDR1 and CDR2 are SGHRS and YFSETQ. The CDR3 extends over 14 amino acids. The CDR3 sequence is CASSLETANSPLHF. The complete variable domain, with remaining parts taken from reference TRBV5-1 and TRBJ1-6, reads KAGVTQTPRYLIKTRGQQVTLSCSPISGHRSVSWYQQTPGQGLQFLFEYFSETQRNKGNFPGRFSGRQFSNSRSEMNVSTLELGDSALYLCASSLETANSPLHFGNGTRLTVT.

This chain joins TRBV24-1 and TRBJ2-2; the D gene TCRdb calls, TRBD1, cannot be checked with no DNA. Germline V gene data show CDR1 as KGHDR and CDR2 as SFDVKD. This CDR3 has 16 amino acids. The CDR3 is CATSDPRTGNTGELFF.

This chain links TRBV7-2 with TRBJ1-2; without DNA, the TCRdb call of TRBD1 cannot be checked. CDR3 length: 14 residues. Germline V lookup: CDR1 SGHTA, CDR2 FQGNSA. CDR3 sequence: CASSQQTGGGGYTF. The whole variable domain, filled in from reference TRBV7-2 and TRBJ1-2, reads GAGVSQSPSNKVTEKGKDVELRCDPISGHTALYWYRQSLGQGLEFLIYFQGNSAPDKSGLPSDRFSAERTGGSVSTLTIQRTQQEDSAVYLCASSQQTGGGGYTFGSGTRLTVV.

This chain joins TRBV12-3 or TRBV12-4 and TRBJ1-6; TCRdb proposes TRBD1, but this gene call is untestable without DNA. The CDR3 totals 15 residues. The CDR3 reads CASSLGTGQNSPLHF.

The chain is built from TRBV10-3 and TRBJ2-1. The CDR3 has 13 amino acids. Germline CDR1 is ENHRY and CDR2 is SYGVKD. The CDR3 loop reads CAISESRYNEQFF.

The CDR3 spells CASSLGIRSGEKLFF. The chain has TRBV5-1 and TRBJ1-4. Germline CDR1 is SGHRS and CDR2 is YFSETQ. The CDR3 loop spans 15 amino acids.